The clone carrying this TCR beta chain was observed many times. Unique molecular identifiers were affixed to discrete cDNA molecules within the library. In the study's own analysis: A per-sample median of about 100,000 TCRs was observed, with counts ranging from roughly 23,224 to 700,000. TCRdb used MiXCR to reprocess the 5' RACE reads, holding one entry per CDR3 protein. For this entry, the V and J calls and clone size follow TCRdb and not the study's own pipeline. The sample records 110,000 to 150,000 distinct CDR3 sequences, about 4.3% being singletons. This record belongs to a study of human T cells and chemical hapten exposure. The overall study: From small differences in pooled library volume came most of the variation in per-sample TCR yields.

This CDR3 comprises 16 residues. J lost 0 bases, V lost 4 bases, and 6 bases had no gene match. CDR1 MDHEN and CDR2 SYDVKM come from the germline V gene. It was from unfractionated whole blood that total RNA was extracted. This TCR was sampled from a female donor in good health. This chain connects TRBV28 to TRBJ2-4; 7 bases are a match to TRBD1. The CDR3 sequence is CASSYGTAIAKNIQYF. The DNA of the CDR3 is TGTGCCAGCAGTTATGGGACAGCGATAGCCAAAAACATTCAGTACTTC.